Sequencing of this T cell receptor beta chain was carried out in a study of T cells after yellow fever vaccination (dated 2019 in TCRdb). Regarding the complete study: The SMART-Seq v4 Ultra Low Input RNA kit was used to prepare libraries from fractions with low cell numbers. To follow T-cell clones before and after primary and booster YFV17D yellow fever vaccination, bulk TCR alpha and beta repertoires were sequenced over time. The cohort comprised two healthy male donors, one aged 18 to 30 and one aged 30 to 39 years. Blood was drawn at multiple timepoints before and after primary and secondary immunization, with bulk PBMC replicates and cell subsets isolated.

The germline V gene specifies SGHRS as CDR1 and YFSETQ as CDR2. V is cut by 0 bases and J by 4 bases, and the space between the germline ends is 11 bases. The CDR3 runs 14 amino acids, cysteine and phenylalanine included. Only the CDR3 region is kept as DNA, spanning 42 bases read in frame from base 1. TCR cDNA was synthesized by 5'RACE template switching, which introduced a universal primer site and unique molecular identifiers. Priming of cDNA synthesis was performed from both the TCR alpha and TCR beta constant segments. Libraries were amplified in two PCR steps, with sample barcodes and sequencing adapters added in the second step. Sequencing of libraries was performed on Illumina HiSeq 2500 (2x100 bp) or NovaSeq (2x150 bp). The study's processing was this. Demultiplexing of reads and collapsing into UMI consensus sequences were performed with MIGEC, and V(D)J alignment was carried out with MiXCR. Clonotypes responding to the vaccine were identified with edgeR on replicate PBMC samples, with the criteria of FDR below 0.01 and a log2 fold change above 5 up to day 15. CD4 or CD8 identity was assigned to each bulk clonotype according to whether the clonotype was present at higher abundance in the sequenced CD4 repertoire or the sequenced CD8 repertoire. TCRdb trimmed the raw reads at Q25, called clones with MiXCR and kept productive beta chains. Each CDR3 protein gets just one entry, which takes the most common genes and DNA from the rows behind it. The V and J calls were not made by the authors but by TCRdb's processing. This sample has 100,000 to 150,000 distinct CDR3 sequences in its table, and about 7% of those were observed once. The top ten clones comprise 2% to 3% of the sample.

General findings and caveats noted by the study authors: A small fraction of clonotypes showed up in both the CD4 and CD8 compartments, probably as a result of convergent recombination. Compared with the primary T-cell response, the secondary T-cell response was faster but weaker, reaching its peak on day 5 rather than on day 15. Only a couple of donors were included in the study, so the extent to which the findings can be generalized is limited. Most clones expanded after primary vaccination were re-detected after the booster (almost 98% of CD4 and 80% to 90% of CD8), suggesting broad memory maintenance. FACS-sorted repertoires could contain abundant contaminating clonotypes from the bulk population, so computational filtering was required.

Concerning this clonotype itself: There is no known antigen for this receptor. Base qualities are not provided; no much larger clone lies one nucleotide away.

The sample's treatment or condition label, in plain terms: live attenuated yellow fever vaccine strain. A standard Ficoll-Paque protocol was used to isolate PBMCs from peripheral blood. Dynabeads CD4 and CD8 positive selection kits were used to isolate the CD4 and CD8 T-cell fractions. TriZol was used to extract RNA from bulk PBMCs, CD4 and CD8 fractions, and dextramer-positive and dextramer-negative fractions. This specimen consisted of CD4+ T cells sorted from PBMCs, obtained roughly 10 days after the first yellow fever vaccination. The sequence derives from a man aged 18 to 30 who received the YFV17D yellow fever vaccine. The rearrangement combines TRBV5-1 with TRBJ2-7, with no confident D gene call. The encoded CDR3 is CASSLDVGGYEQYF. The nucleotide sequence is TGCGCCAGCAGCTTGGATGTAGGTGGATACGAGCAGTACTTC.